This record concerns one T cell receptor beta chain sequence. Antigen: not known. The sample is drawn from a study of OX40 agonist ivuxolimab in advanced cancers. Overall study: Every 2 weeks, patients got intravenous ivuxolimab at one of six dose levels (0.01-10 mg/kg). A mean age of around 60 years, range about 20 to 79, was recorded, and roughly 80% were male.

Clones were read by immunoSEQ multiplex PCR, and TCRdb kept only the in-frame ones, dropping some. The sample consists of about 70,000 clones, roughly 85% of them appearing once. Study results and caveats: Some nonresponders also had low normalized T-cell clonal expansion. The study found that CD8+ T cells averaged more expanded clones than CD4+.

V lost 5 bases to trimming and J lost 1 base, with 9 bases between them. Germline values: CDR1 SGHRS, CDR2 YFSETQ. The CDR3 runs 14 residues. The TCR sequence derives from an adult with an advanced solid tumor such as melanoma, head and neck, liver or kidney cancer. This chain links TRBV5-1 with TRBJ2-2, with D possibly being TRBD1 (6 bases). The sequencing used CD4+ or CD8+ T cells sorted from blood, collected in a trial of the OX40 agonist ivuxolimab. The CDR3 nucleotides read TGCGCCAGCAGATGGGGGCTGAACACCGGGGAGCTGTTTTTT. It is translated as CASRWGLNTGELFF.